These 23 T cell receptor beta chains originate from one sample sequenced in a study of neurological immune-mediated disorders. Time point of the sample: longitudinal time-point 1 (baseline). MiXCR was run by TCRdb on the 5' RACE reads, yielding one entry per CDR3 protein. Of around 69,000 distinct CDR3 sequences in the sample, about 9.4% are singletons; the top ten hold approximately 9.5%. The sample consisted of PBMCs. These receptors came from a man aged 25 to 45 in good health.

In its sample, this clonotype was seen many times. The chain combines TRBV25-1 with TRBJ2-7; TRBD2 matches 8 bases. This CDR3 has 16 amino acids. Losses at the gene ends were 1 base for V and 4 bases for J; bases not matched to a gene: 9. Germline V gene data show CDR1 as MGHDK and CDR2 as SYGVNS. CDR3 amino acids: CASSESGGRRVYEQYF. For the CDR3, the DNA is TGTGCCAGCAGTGAATCCGGCGGGAGGAGGGTTTACGAGCAGTACTTC.

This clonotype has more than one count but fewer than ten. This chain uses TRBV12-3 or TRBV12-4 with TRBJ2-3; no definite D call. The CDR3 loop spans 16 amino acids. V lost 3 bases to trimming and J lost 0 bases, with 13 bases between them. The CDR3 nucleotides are TGTGCCAGCAGTTTCGGGCAGCGCACTAGCACAGATACGCAGTATTTT. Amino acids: CASSFGQRTSTDTQYF.

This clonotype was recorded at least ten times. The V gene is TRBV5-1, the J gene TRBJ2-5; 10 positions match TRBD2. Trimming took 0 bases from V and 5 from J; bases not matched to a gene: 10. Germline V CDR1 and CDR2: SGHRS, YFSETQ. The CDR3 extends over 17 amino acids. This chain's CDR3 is CASSLEGDLAGDETQYF. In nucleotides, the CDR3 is TGCGCCAGCAGCTTGGAAGGGGACCTAGCGGGAGATGAGACCCAGTACTTC.

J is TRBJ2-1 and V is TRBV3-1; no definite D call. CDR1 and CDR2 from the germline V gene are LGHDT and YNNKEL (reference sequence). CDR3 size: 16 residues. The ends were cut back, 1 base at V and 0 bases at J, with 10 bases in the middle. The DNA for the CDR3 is TGTGCCAGCAGCCAAGTATATGGTAGCTCCTACAATGAGCAGTTCTTC. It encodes CASSQVYGSSYNEQFF.

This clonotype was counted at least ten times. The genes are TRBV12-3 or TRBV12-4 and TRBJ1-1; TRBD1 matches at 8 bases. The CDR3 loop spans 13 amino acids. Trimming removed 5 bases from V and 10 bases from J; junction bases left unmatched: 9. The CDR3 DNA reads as TGTGCCAGCAGTATTGGGACAGGCGTTTTAGCTTTCTTT. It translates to CASSIGTGVLAFF.

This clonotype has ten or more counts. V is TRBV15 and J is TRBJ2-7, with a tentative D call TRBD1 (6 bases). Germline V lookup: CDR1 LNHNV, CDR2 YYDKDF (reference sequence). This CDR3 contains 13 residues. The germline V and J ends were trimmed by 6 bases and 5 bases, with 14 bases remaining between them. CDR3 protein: CATSSRGWNEQYF. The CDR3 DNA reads TGTGCCACCAGTAGCAGGGGCTGGAACGAGCAGTACTTC.

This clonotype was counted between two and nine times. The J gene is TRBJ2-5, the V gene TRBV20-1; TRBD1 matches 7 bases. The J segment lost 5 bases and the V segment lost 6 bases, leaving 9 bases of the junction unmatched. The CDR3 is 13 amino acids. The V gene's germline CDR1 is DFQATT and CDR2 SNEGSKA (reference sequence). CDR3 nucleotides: TGCAGTGCCCCACGACAGGGATGGGAGACCCAGTACTTC. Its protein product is CSAPRQGWETQYF.

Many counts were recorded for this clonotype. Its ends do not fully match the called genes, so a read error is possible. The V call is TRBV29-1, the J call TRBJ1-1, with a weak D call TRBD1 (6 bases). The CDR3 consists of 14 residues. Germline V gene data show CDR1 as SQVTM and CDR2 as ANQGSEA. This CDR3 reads CSVEDLGTGAGGIF. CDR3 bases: TGCAGCGTTGAAGACCTTGGGACGGGGGCTGGGGGAATCTTT. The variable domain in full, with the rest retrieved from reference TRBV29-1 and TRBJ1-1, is SAVISQKPSRDICQRGTSLTIQCQVDSQVTMMFWYRQQPGQSLTLIATANQGSEATYESGFVIDKFPISRPNLTFSTLTVSNMSPEDSSIYLCSVEDLGTGAGGIFGQGTRLTVV.

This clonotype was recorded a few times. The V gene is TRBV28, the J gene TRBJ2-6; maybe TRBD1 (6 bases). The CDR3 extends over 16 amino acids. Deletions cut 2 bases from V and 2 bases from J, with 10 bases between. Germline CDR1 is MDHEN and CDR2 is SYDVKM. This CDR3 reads CASSLGQTTGANVLTF. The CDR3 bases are TGTGCCAGCAGTTTAGGACAGACCACTGGGGCCAACGTCCTGACTTTC.

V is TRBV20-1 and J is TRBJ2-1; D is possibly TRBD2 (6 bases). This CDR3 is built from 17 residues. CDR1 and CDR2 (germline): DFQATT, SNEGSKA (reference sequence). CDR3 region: CSADGSAVTSSYNEQFF. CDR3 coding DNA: TGCAGCGCTGACGGGAGTGCTGTGACATCTTCCTACAATGAGCAGTTCTTC.

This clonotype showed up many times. CDR3 sequence: CASSWGEETQYF. The CDR3, as DNA: TGTGCCAGCAGTTGGGGGGAGGAGACCCAGTACTTC. V gene TRBV12-3 or TRBV12-4 combines with J gene TRBJ2-5; D perhaps matches TRBD2 (6 bases). Trimming stripped 4 bases from V and 5 bases from J, with 8 bases between. This CDR3 has 12 residues.

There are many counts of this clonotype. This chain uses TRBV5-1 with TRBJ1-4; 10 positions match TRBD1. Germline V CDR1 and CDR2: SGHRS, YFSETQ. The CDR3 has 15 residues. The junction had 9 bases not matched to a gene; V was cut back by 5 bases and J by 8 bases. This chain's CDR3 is CASSLRGTGEEKLFF. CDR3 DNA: TGCGCCAGCAGTCTACGCGGGACAGGGGAAGAAAAACTGTTTTTT.

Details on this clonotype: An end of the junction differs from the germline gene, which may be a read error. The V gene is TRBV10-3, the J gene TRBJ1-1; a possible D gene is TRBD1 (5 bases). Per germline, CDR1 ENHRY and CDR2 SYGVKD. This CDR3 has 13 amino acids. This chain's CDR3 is CAISEQVSTEAFF. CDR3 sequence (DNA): TGTGCCATCAGTGAACAGGTTAGCACTGAAGCATTCTTT.

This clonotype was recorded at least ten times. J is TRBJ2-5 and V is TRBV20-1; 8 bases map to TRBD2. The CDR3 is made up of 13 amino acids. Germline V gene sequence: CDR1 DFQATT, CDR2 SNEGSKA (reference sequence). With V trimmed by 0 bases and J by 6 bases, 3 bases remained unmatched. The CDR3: CSARDAGGKTQYF. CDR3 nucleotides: TGCAGTGCTAGAGATGCGGGGGGAAAGACCCAGTACTTC.

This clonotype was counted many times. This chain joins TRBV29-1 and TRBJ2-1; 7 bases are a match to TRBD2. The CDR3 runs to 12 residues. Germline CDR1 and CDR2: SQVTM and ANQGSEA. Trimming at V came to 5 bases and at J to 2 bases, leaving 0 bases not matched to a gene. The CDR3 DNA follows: TGCAGCGTTAGCGGGACCTACAATGAGCAGTTCTTC. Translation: CSVSGTYNEQFF.

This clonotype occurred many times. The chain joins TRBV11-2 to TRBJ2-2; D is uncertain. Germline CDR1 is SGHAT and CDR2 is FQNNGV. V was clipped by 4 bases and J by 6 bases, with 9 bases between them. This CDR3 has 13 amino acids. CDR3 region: CASSYSLPGELFF. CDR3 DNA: TGTGCCAGCAGCTACAGTTTGCCCGGGGAGCTGTTTTTT.

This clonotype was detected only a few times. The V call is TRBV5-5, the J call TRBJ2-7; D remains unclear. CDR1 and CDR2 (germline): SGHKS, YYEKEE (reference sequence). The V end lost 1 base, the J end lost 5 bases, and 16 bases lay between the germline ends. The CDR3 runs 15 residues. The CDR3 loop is CASSLFERPENEQYF. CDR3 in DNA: TGTGCCAGCAGCTTGTTCGAACGGCCGGAGAACGAGCAGTACTTC.

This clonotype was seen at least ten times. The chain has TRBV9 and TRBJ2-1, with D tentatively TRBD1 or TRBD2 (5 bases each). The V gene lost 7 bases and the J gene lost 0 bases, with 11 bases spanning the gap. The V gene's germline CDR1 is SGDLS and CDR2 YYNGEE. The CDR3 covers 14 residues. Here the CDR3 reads CASEAGSSYNEQFF. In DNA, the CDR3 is TGTGCCAGCGAGGCAGGGAGCTCCTACAATGAGCAGTTCTTC.

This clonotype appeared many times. CDR3 coding DNA: TGTGCCAGCAGTTCCCTGGGGGGGGCTAGCGGAGACAATGAGCAGTTCTTC. Protein: CASSSLGGASGDNEQFF. The chain has TRBV12-3 or TRBV12-4 and TRBJ2-1, with a possible D match to TRBD2 (7 bases). The CDR3 covers 17 residues. Trimming removed 4 bases from V and 5 bases from J, with 21 bases in between.

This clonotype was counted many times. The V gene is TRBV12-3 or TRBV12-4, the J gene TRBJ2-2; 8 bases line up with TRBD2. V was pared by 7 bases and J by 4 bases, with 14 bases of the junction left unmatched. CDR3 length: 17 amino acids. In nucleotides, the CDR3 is TGTGCCAGCACCTCTGAGTACGGGACTAGTGTCACCGGGGAGCTGTTTTTT. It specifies CASTSEYGTSVTGELFF.

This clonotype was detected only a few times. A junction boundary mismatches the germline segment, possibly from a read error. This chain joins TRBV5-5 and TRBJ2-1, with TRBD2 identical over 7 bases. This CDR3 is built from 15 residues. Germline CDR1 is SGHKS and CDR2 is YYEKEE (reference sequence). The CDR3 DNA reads TGTGCCAGCAGCTTGGGCGGGAGATCCTTCAATGAGCAGTTCTTC. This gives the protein CASSLGGRSFNEQFF.

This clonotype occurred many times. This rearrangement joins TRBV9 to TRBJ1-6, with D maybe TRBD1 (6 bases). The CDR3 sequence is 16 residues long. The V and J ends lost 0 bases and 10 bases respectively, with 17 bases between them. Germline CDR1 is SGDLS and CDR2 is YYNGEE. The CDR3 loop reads CASSVARAGEESPLHF. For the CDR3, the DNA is TGTGCCAGCAGCGTAGCTCGGGCAGGGGAAGAATCACCCCTCCACTTT.

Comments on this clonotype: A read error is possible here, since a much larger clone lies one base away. The CDR3 is CASSPRIRYF. CDR3 bases: TGTGCCAGCTCCCCCCGGATCAGGTACTTC. The chain uses TRBV6-5 and TRBJ2-7; D is uncertain. Deletions cut 8 bases from V and 12 bases from J, with 14 bases between. This CDR3 is 10 amino acids long. Germline lookup yields CDR1 MNHEY and CDR2 SVGAGI.